Listed here is a single T cell receptor (beta chain). CDR1 SGHRS and CDR2 YFSETQ come from the germline V gene. The CDR3 runs 15 residues. Trimming took 2 bases from V and 8 from J; bases not matched to a gene: 9. It was with a sample-barcoded 5' primer and a J-beta primer mix that a second PCR of about 6 to 12 cycles was run. Each cDNA molecule carried a tag from a template-switch adaptor that contained 12 random nucleotides. Individual samples furnished no less than 2.5 million CDR3-containing paired-end reads apiece. Each CDR3 protein is one row after TCRdb ran MiXCR on the 5' RACE reads. Of just under 900,000 distinct CDR3 sequences in the sample, 29% are singletons; the top ten hold approximately 15%. These data originate in a study of blood T cells in healthy people across ages.

The chain combines TRBV5-1 with TRBJ1-4, with 7 bases aligning to TRBD1. The receptor was isolated from an elderly woman in good health. The specimen sequenced was blood. The CDR3: CASSFESGTVEKLFF. The CDR3 DNA sequence: TGCGCCAGCAGCTTTGAGAGCGGGACAGTCGAAAAACTGTTTTTT.